Within the sample, the clone carrying this T cell receptor (beta chain) is medium-sized. Its antigen is unknown. The CDR3 is 14 amino acids. Per the germline V gene, CDR1 is SGHAT and CDR2 is FQNNGV. Deletions cut 1 base from V and 0 bases from J, with 6 bases between. The data belong to a study of cytomegalovirus exposure and HLA in healthy donors. The study's findings and limits: Researchers reported in a later analysis that common viral pathogens appeared linked to several top clusters.

The PCR had 60 Vbeta and 13 Jbeta primers. Authors' analysis steps: Approximately 79 million unique TCR beta chains, roughly 11 million of them shared, were counted by a later analysis. Profiled with immunoSEQ multiplex PCR; TCRdb holds only in-frame clones, not every one. Clone size and the V and J calls come from that table; the DNA yielded D and trimming. The sample consists of tens of thousands of clones, 74% of them appearing once. The sample consisted of PBMCs. This clonotype originated in a man aged 25 to 40 in good health and CMV-seronegative. The chain employs TRBV11-2 and TRBJ1-2; D remains ambiguous. CDR3 protein: CASSLGGSNYGYTF. The CDR3 DNA reads TGTGCCAGCAGCTTAGGAGGGTCTAACTATGGCTACACCTTC. Full variable domain (outside the CDR3, taken from reference TRBV11-2 and TRBJ1-2): EAGVAQSPRYKIIEKRQSVAFWCNPISGHATLYWYQQILGQGPKLLIQFQNNGVVDDSQLPKDRFSAERLKGVDSTLKIQPAKLEDSAVYLCASSLGGSNYGYTFGSGTRLTVV.